This record concerns one TCR beta chain sequence. Its antigen is as yet unknown. Data came from immunoSEQ multiplex PCR; TCRdb stores just in-frame clones and leaves some out. The sample includes around 120,000 clones, approximately 85% of them seen just once. This CDR3 spans 15 amino acids. CDR1 is MDHEN, CDR2 SYDVKM, per germline. The germline V and J ends were trimmed by 4 bases and 9 bases, with 16 bases remaining between them. These data are taken from a study of T cell responses to AZD1222 COVID-19 vaccine. Study outcomes and limitations: Elevations in Spike-specific TCR breadth and depth followed administration of two AZD1222 doses.

This TCR was recovered from an adult in good health. V and J are TRBV28 and TRBJ1-6; D unclear. The starting material was peripheral blood, obtained on day 0 of MenACWY control vaccination. CDR3 residues: CASSSAGEVGSPLHF. CDR3 bases: TGTGCCAGCAGTTCTGCAGGAGAGGTGGGTTCACCCCTCCACTTT.